The 21 T cell receptor beta chains in this list originate from one sample, sequenced in a study of blood T cell repertoires in COVID-19. The repertoire was sequenced with immunoSEQ multiplex PCR; TCRdb's copy has only in-frame clones and lacks some. The sample contains about 130,000 clones, 90% of which appear only once. Sequenced: peripheral blood. Receptor source: a man aged 60 to 69 with COVID-19, enrolled during active disease.

The chain couples TRBV5-1 to TRBJ2-7; tentative D call: TRBD2 (6 bases). CDR1 and CDR2 from the germline V gene are SGHRS and YFSETQ. CDR3 size: 11 residues. Deletions cut 4 bases from V and 5 bases from J, with 7 bases between. CDR3 DNA: TGCGCCAGCAGCCCGGGGGACGAGCAGTACTTC. Amino acid sequence: CASSPGDEQYF.

V usage is TRBV7-9 and J usage is TRBJ2-7, with TRBD2 identical over 13 bases. The CDR3 totals 19 residues. Trimming removed 5 bases from V and 2 bases from J; junction bases left unmatched: 15. CDR1 is SEHNR and CDR2 is FQNEAQ in the germline V gene (reference sequence). The CDR3 reads CASSPPGTSGTDLPYEQYF. The DNA for the CDR3 is TGTGCCAGCAGCCCTCCCGGGACTAGCGGGACCGATCTGCCCTACGAGCAGTACTTC.

The V call is TRBV7-2, the J call TRBJ2-1, with D unresolved. V was clipped by 2 bases and J by 10 bases, with 12 bases between them. Looked up from germline, CDR1 is SGHTA and CDR2 is FQGNSA. The CDR3 is made up of 13 amino acids. This CDR3 reads CASSLSRREEQFF. The CDR3 DNA follows: TGTGCCAGCAGCTTATCCCGCCGAGAGGAGCAGTTCTTC. Using reference TRBV7-2 and TRBJ2-1 for the parts outside the CDR3, the full variable domain is GAGVSQSPSNKVTEKGKDVELRCDPISGHTALYWYRQSLGQGLEFLIYFQGNSAPDKSGLPSDRFSAERTGGSVSTLTIQRTQQEDSAVYLCASSLSRREEQFFGPGTRLTVL.

The rearrangement links TRBV28 to TRBJ1-3; maybe TRBD1 (5 bases). The germline gives CDR1 MDHEN, CDR2 SYDVKM. V shed 8 bases and J shed 4 bases, with 15 bases lying between them. The CDR3 runs 14 residues. The CDR3 DNA sequence: TGTGCCAGCGCGCTTCCAAGGGGAGGAAACACCATATATTTT. Translated: CASALPRGGNTIYF. Together with reference TRBV28 and TRBJ1-3, the CDR3 gives the full variable domain: DVKVTQSSRYLVKRTGEKVFLECVQDMDHENMFWYRQDPGLGLRLIYFSYDVKMKEKGDIPEGYSVSREKKERFSLILESASTNQTSMYLCASALPRGGNTIYFGEGSWLTVV.

This clone was seen once. This chain connects TRBV28 to TRBJ1-1; 9 bases are shared with TRBD1. Germline trimming cut 5 bases from V and 10 bases from J; bases unmatched to any gene: 17. The CDR3 runs to 16 residues. Germline assignment: CDR1 MDHEN and CDR2 SYDVKM. The CDR3 nucleotides are TGTGCCAGCAGTCCTCCGCCGGGACAGGGTGGGGGAGTAGCTTTCTTT. This translates into CASSPPPGQGGGVAFF.

This chain connects TRBV14 to TRBJ2-1; TRBD1 matches at 7 bases. This CDR3 contains 15 residues. V dropped 4 bases and J dropped 4; count of bases not matched to a gene: 7. Germline CDR1 SGHDN, CDR2 FVKESK. CDR3 sequence: CASSPTGTAYNEQFF. CDR3 sequence (DNA): TGTGCCAGCAGCCCTACCGGGACAGCTTACAATGAGCAGTTCTTC.

With respect to this clone: The junction shows a germline mismatch at one end, possibly a read error. The CDR3 DNA follows: TGTGCCAGCAGTCGGGACAGGGAATTATCCTGCGAGCAGTACTTC. Residues: CASSRDRELSCEQYF. V usage is TRBV7-2 and J usage is TRBJ2-7; the match to TRBD1 covers 9 bases. Per the germline V gene, CDR1 is SGHTA and CDR2 is FQGNSA. The CDR3 is 15 amino acids.

This clone showed up just once. This chain joins TRBV11-2 and TRBJ2-6, with D possibly matching TRBD2 (6 bases). The CDR3 has 15 residues. V lost 6 bases to trimming and J lost 8 bases, with 17 bases between them. Germline V gene lookup returns CDR1 SGHAT and CDR2 FQNNGV. CDR3 sequence (DNA): TGTGCCAGCAGTCACCTCGGCGGGAAAACCAACGTCCTGACTTTC. Translating gives CASSHLGGKTNVLTF.

V and J are TRBV7-2 and TRBJ2-3; D possibly corresponds to TRBD1 (5 bases). CDR1 is SGHTA, CDR2 FQGNSA, per germline. The V end was cut by 2 bases, the J end by 4 bases, with 19 bases between. The CDR3 length is 17 residues. The CDR3 sequence: CASSLYPSQGSADTQYF. As DNA, the CDR3 is TGTGCCAGCAGCTTATATCCCTCGCAGGGTTCCGCAGATACGCAGTATTTT. Complete variable domain (other parts from reference TRBV7-2 and TRBJ2-3): GAGVSQSPSNKVTEKGKDVELRCDPISGHTALYWYRQSLGQGLEFLIYFQGNSAPDKSGLPSDRFSAERTGGSVSTLTIQRTQQEDSAVYLCASSLYPSQGSADTQYFGPGTRLTVL.

The rearrangement uses TRBV7-9 and TRBJ1-4, with D tentatively TRBD1 (6 bases). The CDR3 extends over 15 amino acids. With 1 base removed from V and 5 bases from J, the gap between germline ends came to 11 bases. CDR1 and CDR2 (germline): SEHNR, FQNEAQ (reference sequence). In nucleotides, the CDR3 is TGTGCCAGCAGCTTAGAGGGGGGGACCAATGAAAAACTGTTTTTT. Protein: CASSLEGGTNEKLFF.

The J gene is TRBJ2-1, the V gene TRBV10-3, with 10 nucleotides matching TRBD1. Losses at the gene ends were 5 bases for V and 5 bases for J; bases not matched to a gene: 6. CDR3 length: 15 residues. Germline V gives CDR1 ENHRY, CDR2 SYGVKD. The CDR3 sequence is CAISPRDRGNNEQFF. CDR3 coding DNA: TGTGCCATCAGTCCGCGGGACAGGGGAAACAATGAGCAGTTCTTC.

V and J are TRBV7-3 and TRBJ1-5; TRBD1 matches 11 bases. The CDR3 is 16 amino acids. Looked up from germline, CDR1 is SGHTA and CDR2 is FQGTGA. The trim removed 1 base at V and 4 bases at J, leaving 3 bases unmatched. This CDR3 is CASSLSGTGGNQPQHF. DNA for the CDR3: TGTGCCAGCAGCTTAAGTGGGACAGGGGGGAATCAGCCCCAGCATTTT.

This clone was seen a single time. The chain carries TRBV5-8 and TRBJ2-2; D remains ambiguous. The CDR3 covers 11 residues. V lost 5 bases and J 8 bases, leaving 7 bases between the germline ends. The germline V gene has CDR1 SGHTS and CDR2 YDEGEE. CDR3 region: CASRLQGELFF. CDR3 coding DNA: TGTGCCAGCAGATTGCAGGGGGAGCTGTTTTTT.

The CDR3: CASSLAGGDGYTF. The DNA of the CDR3 is TGTGCCAGCAGCTTGGCCGGGGGTGATGGCTACACCTTC. This chain uses TRBV5-6 with TRBJ1-2; D might be TRBD1 (5 bases). CDR3 length: 13 residues. From germline, CDR1 is SGHDT and CDR2 YYEEEE. V gave up 0 bases and J gave up 6 bases, with 9 bases separating them.

The chain combines TRBV5-1 with TRBJ2-2; 8 positions agree with TRBD2. Germline assignment: CDR1 SGHRS and CDR2 YFSETQ. Trimming took 3 bases from V and 0 from J; bases not matched to a gene: 4. The CDR3 is made up of 16 amino acids. CDR3 residues: CASSWLTSANTGELFF. The CDR3 DNA sequence: TGCGCCAGCAGCTGGTTGACTAGCGCGAACACCGGGGAGCTGTTTTTT.

The chain recombines TRBV7-9 with TRBJ2-7; D possibly corresponds to TRBD2 (6 bases). The CDR3 contains 15 residues. Germline assignment: CDR1 SEHNR and CDR2 FQNEAQ (reference sequence). With 1 base removed from V and 3 bases from J, the gap between germline ends came to 13 bases. Written as DNA, the CDR3 is TGTGCCAGCAGCTTAGGACAGTTGACTAGCTACGAGCAGTACTTC. Amino acids: CASSLGQLTSYEQYF.

This sequence joins TRBV27 and TRBJ2-1; TRBD2 matches 10 bases. CDR1 and CDR2 from the germline V gene are MNHEY and SMNVEV (reference sequence). CDR3 length equals 14 residues. Trimming removed 5 bases from V and 8 bases from J; junction bases left unmatched: 6. DNA for the CDR3: TGTGCCAGCAGTCCCACTAGCGGGAACGATGAGCAGTTCTTC. The encoded protein is CASSPTSGNDEQFF.

This clone appeared once. V usage is TRBV27 and J usage is TRBJ2-3; 10 bases fit TRBD1. After removal of 6 bases from V and 6 bases from J, the junction contained 12 bases not matched to a gene. CDR1 and CDR2 (germline): MNHEY, SMNVEV (reference sequence). This CDR3 region has 16 residues. The CDR3 DNA reads TGTGCCAGCAGCCCCTCCCGACAGGGGGCCTGGGATACGCAGTATTTT. Translating it yields CASSPSRQGAWDTQYF.

The chain combines TRBV4-2 with TRBJ1-1; D is uncertain. Trimming took off 0 bases at V and 3 bases at J, with 8 bases between the two ends. The V gene's germline CDR1 is LGHNA and CDR2 YNFKEQ. The CDR3 contains 14 residues. The CDR3 here is CASSQEGGYTEAFF. The CDR3 region has the DNA TGTGCCAGCAGCCAAGAGGGAGGGTACACTGAAGCTTTCTTT.

The gene calls are TRBV7-2 and TRBJ2-7, with TRBD2 as a possible D gene (7 bases). The CDR3 extends over 16 amino acids. V was pared by 1 base and J by 0 bases, with 13 bases between. CDR1 is SGHTA and CDR2 is FQGNSA in the germline V gene. CDR3 sequence: CASSLESGTSSYEQYF. CDR3 in DNA: TGTGCCAGCAGCTTAGAGAGCGGGACAAGCTCCTACGAGCAGTACTTC.

The sample holds a few counts of this clone. This chain joins TRBV9 and TRBJ2-2; no reliable D call. This CDR3 is built from 16 residues. Per germline, CDR1 SGDLS and CDR2 YYNGEE. The V end lost 4 bases, the J end lost 0 bases, and 13 bases lay between the germline ends. CDR3 DNA: TGTGCCAGCAGCCCAAGACTCTTCGCGAACACCGGGGAGCTGTTTTTT. This translates into CASSPRLFANTGELFF.